The 5 T cell receptor beta chains in this list originate from one sample, sequenced in a study of blood T cell repertoires in COVID-19. Assay used: immunoSEQ multiplex PCR; TCRdb lists only in-frame clones, some missing. The sample lists 50,000 to 60,000 clones; around 84% were seen once. Sequenced input: peripheral blood. All receptors come from a human donor in a cohort sampled during active or convalescent COVID-19.

The gene calls are TRBV15 and TRBJ1-1; D possibly corresponds to TRBD1 (5 bases). CDR1 and CDR2 from the germline V gene are LNHNV and YYDKDF (reference sequence). The CDR3 is made up of 15 amino acids. Trimming removed 4 bases at V and 5 bases at J, with 17 bases between. The CDR3 DNA follows: TGTGCCACCAGCAAGGGGCAGGGTATCGGGACTGAAGCTTTCTTT. This gives the protein CATSKGQGIGTEAFF. Based on the CDR3 plus reference TRBV15 and TRBJ1-1, the full variable domain is DAMVIQNPRYQVTQFGKPVTLSCSQTLNHNVMYWYQQKSSQAPKLLFHYYDKDFNNEADTPDNFQSRRPNTSFCFLDIRSPGLGDTAMYLCATSKGQGIGTEAFFGQGTRLTVV.

The chain carries TRBV5-1 and TRBJ1-1; TRBD1 agrees at 8 bases. The CDR3 is 16 amino acids. The junction had 8 bases not matched to a gene; V was cut back by 0 bases and J by 4 bases. Germline lookup yields CDR1 SGHRS and CDR2 YFSETQ. The CDR3 region is CASSLADGQGATEAFF. The DNA for the CDR3 is TGCGCCAGCAGCTTGGCGGATGGGCAGGGGGCCACTGAAGCTTTCTTT. The whole variable domain, filled in from reference TRBV5-1 and TRBJ1-1, reads KAGVTQTPRYLIKTRGQQVTLSCSPISGHRSVSWYQQTPGQGLQFLFEYFSETQRNKGNFPGRFSGRQFSNSRSEMNVSTLELGDSALYLCASSLADGQGATEAFFGQGTRLTVV.

The gene calls are TRBV7-3 and TRBJ2-3; 9 bases are shared with TRBD2. The germline CDR1 and CDR2 sequences are SGHTA and FQGTGA. The CDR3 consists of 15 residues. Trimming at V came to 2 bases and at J to 1 base, leaving 1 base not matched to a gene. CDR3: CASSLQRGGTDTQYF. CDR3 nucleotide sequence: TGTGCCAGCAGCTTACAGCGGGGGGGCACAGATACGCAGTATTTT.

This clone came up once. The rearrangement uses TRBV3-1 (or the pseudogene TRBV3-2) and TRBJ2-2; D might be TRBD1 (5 bases). The CDR3 has 16 amino acids. Per the germline V gene, CDR1 is LGHDT and CDR2 is YNNKEL (reference sequence). V was pared by 3 bases and J by 3 bases, with 14 bases between. The CDR3 DNA is TGTGCCAGCAGCCAGACTTCAGGGCAGGACACCGGGGAGCTGTTTTTT. Residues: CASSQTSGQDTGELFF.

CDR3 sequence: CASSLRDRVEKLFF. The CDR3 region has the DNA TGTGCCAGCTCCCTCCGGGACAGGGTTGAAAAACTGTTTTTT. The chain couples TRBV18 to TRBJ1-4, with 9 nucleotides matching TRBD1. CDR1 and CDR2 from the germline V gene are KGHSH and LQKENI. The CDR3 contains 14 residues. V shed 6 bases, J shed 7 bases, and the junction held 6 bases outside the gene matches.